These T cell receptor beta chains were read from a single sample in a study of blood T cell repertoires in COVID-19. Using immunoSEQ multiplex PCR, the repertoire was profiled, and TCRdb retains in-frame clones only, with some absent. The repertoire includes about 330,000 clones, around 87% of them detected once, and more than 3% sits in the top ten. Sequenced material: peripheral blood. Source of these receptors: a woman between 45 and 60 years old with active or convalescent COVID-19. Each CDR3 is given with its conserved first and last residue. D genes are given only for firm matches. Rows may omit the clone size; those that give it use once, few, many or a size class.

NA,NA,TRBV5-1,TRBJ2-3,TGCGCCAGCAGCTTGGACAGGCCCACAGATACGCAGTATTTT,CASSLDRPTDTQYF
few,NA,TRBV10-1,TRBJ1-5,TGCGCCAGCAGTGAGATAGCAGGGGAGCAGAGAGAGCGCAATCAGCCCCAGCATTTT,CASSEIAGEQRERNQPQHF
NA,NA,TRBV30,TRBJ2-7,TGTGCCTGGAGTGTAGTCCCGGGAACCTACGAGCAGTACTTC,CAWSVVPGTYEQYF
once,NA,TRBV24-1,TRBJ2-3,TGTGCCACCAGTGACCCAGTCACAGATACGCAGTATTTT,CATSDPVTDTQYF
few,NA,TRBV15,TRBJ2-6,TGTGCCACATGGGGAGGTGGGGCCAACGTCCTGACTTTC,CATWGGGANVLTF
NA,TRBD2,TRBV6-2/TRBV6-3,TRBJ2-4,TGTGCCAGCAGCGCTCTAGCGGGGGTAAACATTCAGTACTTC,CASSALAGVNIQYF
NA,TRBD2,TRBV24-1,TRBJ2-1,TGTGCCACCGGGTTAGCGGGGACGAATGAGCAGTTCTTC,CATGLAGTNEQFF
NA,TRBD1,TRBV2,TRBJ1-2,TGTGCCAGCAGTGAATTAGACAGGGGTAGTGGCTACACCTTC,CASSELDRGSGYTF
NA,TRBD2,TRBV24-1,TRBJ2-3,TGTGCCACCGCGGCCCCGGGACTAGGGATCACAGATACGCAGTATTTT,CATAAPGLGITDTQYF
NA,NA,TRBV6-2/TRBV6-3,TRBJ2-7,TGTGCCAGCAGTTACACGATACCTCAGGAGCAGTACTTC,CASSYTIPQEQYF